This T cell receptor beta chain emerged from a study of T-cell reconstitution after alpha-beta-depleted transplantation in children. A TCRbeta library incorporating unique molecular identifiers was prepared. One entry per CDR3 protein results from TCRdb running MiXCR on the PCR reads. The sample consists of roughly 610,000 distinct CDR3 sequences, more than 9% of them appearing once. Trimming left V 4 bases short and J 2 bases short, with 16 bases between. Germline V lookup: CDR1 LNHDA, CDR2 SQIVND (reference sequence). The CDR3 extends over 16 amino acids. This clonotype has only a few counts. The specimen comprised PBMCs from the stem cell graft donor, sampled from the stem cell graft. The J gene is TRBJ2-3, the V gene TRBV19, with D perhaps matching TRBD1 (6 bases). This receptor was identified in a human donor who donated a stem cell graft to a child with acute myeloid leukemia. The CDR3 is CASSTTRLGHTDTQYF. The CDR3 DNA is TGTGCCAGTAGTACCACCCGGTTGGGACACACAGATACGCAGTATTTT.